This T cell receptor (beta chain) emerged from a study of cytomegalovirus exposure and HLA in healthy donors (dated by TCRdb to the late 2010s). In the study overall: In an earlier analysis of roughly 590 of the donors, 276 Gb of sequence data and approximately 120 million unique TCR beta sequences from roughly 180 million T cells were reported. About 280 gigabases of sequencing data and 91 million or so unique TCR sequences made up an early release that covered approximately 620 HLA-typed donors. Among the 398 genotyped donors, about 83% belonged to the genetic ancestry cluster associated with self-reported Caucasian donors. The study aimed to test whether signatures of past pathogen exposure could be identified by cataloging public T cell receptors. The study profiled the T cell repertoires of around 700 subjects by immunosequencing and related them to cytomegalovirus serostatus. A separate validation cohort of 100 to 150 different subjects was used in addition to the roughly 700-subject first cohort. To predict cytomegalovirus infection status, the study brought together high-throughput TCR immunosequencing, statistical association of individual TCRs with disease status, and machine learning. To study patterns of TCR occurrence, a later analysis re-analyzed previously published TCR beta repertoires from just over 650 donors and added high-resolution HLA genotyping. In the later analysis, no new phenotypic data were used to find candidate immune exposures; instead, reliance was placed on TCR beta sequences and their occurrence across donors. An earlier analysis of more than 450 of the donors used high-throughput TCR beta sequencing to judge whether each TCR beta V gene segment behaved as functional or pseudogenic. Donor age, sex, ethnicity and CMV serostatus were compiled together with the repertoire data. A later genetic analysis used genome-wide SNP genotypes for about three fifths of the 666 donors, treating that subset as a discovery cohort. All discovery cohort repertoires had been generated on a single sequencing platform. HLA typing included class I and class II loci at four-digit resolution. Typing coverage varied by locus: roughly 629-640 donors for A, B, C, DRB1 and DQB1; roughly 510 for DQA1; some 610 for DPA1; around 450 for DPB1. Because of strong linkage in the cohort, 4 to 6 DR-DQ haplotypes were treated as single units for association and clustering. Among about 360 genotyped donors of the cohort, an average of approximately 250,000 unique TCR beta nucleotide sequences were sequenced per donor, roughly 20% of them non-productive. Broader findings and caveats from the paper: The earlier analysis of 450 to 700 of the donors excluded fewer than 20 rarely observed V segments, including chromosome 9 orphons, because counts were too low. Because the 87-base-pair reads could not distinguish some IMGT-functional V segments, including TRBV6-2 and TRBV6-3, those segments were excluded. In vitro tests confirmed that three of the cytomegalovirus-associated TCR beta chains recognize cytomegalovirus antigens. In a later analysis, the rate of TCR association differed among HLA loci, with DRB1 alleles having the most associated TCRs and HLA-C alleles having the fewest. A cluster of highly shared sequence variants was judged likely to be a technical artifact of the sequencing pipeline. When HLA alleles, especially DR and DQ, strongly co-occurred, TCR associations were difficult to assign to individual alleles. CMV serostatus was the only immune exposure information available for the cohort. An earlier analysis of around 540 of the donors showed that most TCR beta V segments appeared in productive rearrangements either about 87% or about 30% of the time, which broadly matched IMGT annotations. A later analysis associated 16,951 TCR beta sequences with specific HLA alleles at a false discovery rate of 0.05. A further reported finding was that TCR beta sequences accurately predicted the HLA-A and HLA-B alleles for most subjects in the first cohort. Several of the top co-occurrence clusters appeared to be linked to parvovirus B19, influenza, CMV and Epstein-Barr virus, according to a later analysis. According to the authors, the approach could potentially be generalized to other disease states and immunological phenotypes. Correlated functional status among segregating V segments might reflect linkage disequilibrium, but an unknown experimental factor could not be ruled out. The presence/absence analyses assumed that sequencing depth was roughly uniform across donors, and that assumption may not be true. Most CMV-associated TCR beta chains appeared to be HLA-restricted in a later analysis, and the HLA associations seemed to be driven largely by CMV exposure. V-gene and J-gene trimming of TCR beta chains was associated with a missense DCLRE1C variant in a later genetic analysis, and the association was replicated in an independent cohort. Most TCR sequences were seen in very few donors, while some public TCRs were found in many individuals. The classifier was reported to diagnose cytomegalovirus status with high specificity and sensitivity in both the original and validation cohorts. In a later genetic analysis, fewer N-insertions in productive TCRs were reported among donors in an Asian-associated ancestry cluster than the roughly 700-donor mean. The cohort was sequenced for TCR beta chains only, and without alpha or paired-chain data the features that could be detected were limited. The study gave a list of 150 to 200 TCR beta chains associated with cytomegalovirus. Because HLA typing was missing for some donors at each locus, association tests included only the typed subset. Compared with equally common non-associated chains, HLA-associated TCR beta chains in a later analysis were more clonally expanded and had lower generation probabilities.

Including cysteine and phenylalanine, the CDR3 has 15 amino acids. The DNA shown is the 45-base CDR3, in frame from base 1. V trim: 7 bases; J trim: 3 bases; unmatched bases: 9. From a lookup of the germline V gene, CDR1 and CDR2 are SNHLY and FYNNEI. On this clone itself: There is no known antigen for this receptor. No base-level quality is on record; no much larger clone is a single base apart.

The protocol used for the library was the immunoSEQ multiplex PCR assay. The multiplex PCR relied on a mix of 60 forward primers for TCR Vbeta segments and 13 reverse primers for TCR Jbeta segments. A multiplex PCR assay on genomic DNA amplified the CDR3 region of rearranged TCR beta genes. On the Illumina HiSeq System, the amplified TCR beta libraries were sequenced as 87-base-pair reads. The paper's processing steps were these. A later analysis tallied 75 million to 85 million unique TCR beta chains across the 700 or so repertoires, and approximately 12 million of those chains were shared by two or more donors. To remove PCR and sequencing errors, raw reads were error-corrected and collapsed into unique sequences using a nearest-neighbor algorithm that merged closely related sequences. Alignment of CDR3 sequences to IMGT reference sequences was used to assign V, D and J gene segments. Each retained sequence needed at least a six-nucleotide match to both a V gene segment and a J gene segment. A rearrangement was called productive if the CDR3 had no stop codons and remained in frame with V and J, and every other rearrangement was called non-productive. CDR3 was defined according to IMGT convention as the region running from the second conserved V-encoded cysteine to the conserved J-encoded phenylalanine. In an earlier analysis of approximately 500 of the donors, sequences lacking an unambiguous match to a single V gene segment were excluded. In an earlier analysis of about 590 of the donors, a V segment was called functional when productive rearrangements were above 56.7%, and segregating when the standard deviation between donors exceeded 5%. A statistical classification framework was developed to diagnose cytomegalovirus status using the catalog of TCR beta chain sequences. In a later analysis, V and J genes were assigned by comparing TCR nucleotide sequences against IMGT/GENE-DB human TR gene sequences. A later analysis assigned CDR3 sequences and most-parsimonious VDJ recombination scenarios with the TCRdist pipeline. In a later analysis, every TCR beta chain was defined by the combination of its CDR3 amino acid sequence and its V-gene family, and reads without a unique V-gene family were dropped. In a later analysis, a few hundred highly shared, low-generation-probability nucleotide sequences were removed to address suspected cross-contamination and a sequencing artifact. In a later analysis, a clonal expansion index was calculated for each public chain from normalized within-repertoire ranks of inferred template counts. In a later analysis, generation probabilities were computed with a VDJ recombination model fitted to out-of-frame rearrangements, and the resulting probabilities were checked against IGoR. A later analysis scored TCR-TCR, TCR-HLA and TCR-CMV co-occurrence with hypergeometric tests, applying a repertoire-size bias correction to TCR pairs. A later analysis estimated false discovery rates by permuting HLA or CMV assignments 20 times. In a later analysis, co-occurring TCRs were grouped using DBSCAN, and TCRdist sequence similarity was added for clustering within HLA-allele-positive subsets. Co-occurrence clustering excluded repertoires with fewer than 30,000 or more than 120,000 public chains, plus five with anomalous nucleotide sharing. TCRdb obtained this table from immuneACCESS and retained in-frame rearrangements with V and J assigned. These tables miss some clones; where compared with another copy, unresolved V genes account for less than half of the shortfall, and the remainder is unexplained. Clone size and V and J calls were adopted from that table, with D and trimming inferred from the DNA. Counted in this sample were about 150,000 clones; roughly 60% of them appeared once. The ten largest clones add up to 2% to 3% of the sample.

The cohort consisted of 600 to 700 healthy bone marrow donors. Cohort members were all nominally healthy when sampled, although unrecorded immune exposures were likely present. The donor was CMV seronegative and belonged to the group of under 400 seronegative cohort members. Each donor provided a peripheral blood sample, and peripheral blood mononuclear cells were used for TCR beta sequencing. Genomic DNA extraction from the blood cell samples was performed with the Qiagen DNeasy Blood Extraction Kit. The sample taken for sequencing was PBMCs. This chain joins TRBV2 to TRBJ2-7; a stretch of 10 junction bases matches TRBD1. This clonotype was obtained from a woman aged 40-49 years in good health and CMV-seronegative. The DNA sequence is as follows: TGTGCCAGCACCCTCGCCGGGGACAGGGGCTACGAGCAGTACTTC. It translates as CASTLAGDRGYEQYF. Reference TRBV2 and TRBJ2-7 proteins supply the regions before and after the CDR3; the full variable domain is: EPEVTQTPSHQVTQMGQEVILRCVPISNHLYFYWYRQILGQKVEFLVSFYNNEISEKSEIFDDQFSVERPDGSNFTLKIRSTKLEDSAMYFCASTLAGDRGYEQYFGPGTRLTVT.